This T cell receptor (beta chain) appears in the sequencing data of a study of identical twins. Broader study findings: Beta out-of-frame sequences showed weaker excess twin sharing. Models underestimated how often monozygotic twins shared out-of-frame TCR alpha. Excess low generation probability was seen in twin-shared out-of-frame alpha sequences.

This clonotype was seen a few times. Its antigen is currently unknown. TCRdb independently ran MiXCR on the 5' RACE reads; one entry per CDR3 protein. Altogether under 450,000 distinct CDR3 sequences are present, approximately 17% being singletons, with the ten largest covering around 10%. The CDR3 runs to 21 residues. V lost 5 bases, J lost 5 bases, and 38 bases lay in between. Germline CDR1 DFQATT, CDR2 SNEGSKA (reference sequence). The sequenced sample consisted of naive T cells sorted from blood. The chain uses TRBV20-1 and TRBJ2-3, with D maybe TRBD2 (8 bases). This sequence originates from a man aged 45-60 years in good health. Here the CDR3 reads CSAFSRDSLLGGAGVVDTQYF. Written as DNA, the CDR3 is TGCAGTGCTTTCAGCCGGGACAGCCTCCTGGGGGGAGCGGGAGTAGTAGATACGCAGTATTTT.